This is a list of T cell receptor beta chains from one sample in a study of T cell responses to AZD1222 COVID-19 vaccine. Some clones are missing from TCRdb's copy, which holds only in-frame ones; the method was immunoSEQ multiplex PCR. The data hold 100,000 to 150,000 clones, with more than 70% observed a single time. The sequenced sample was peripheral blood, obtained 28 days after the second AZD1222 dose. The receptors stem from an adult who received the AZD1222 COVID-19 vaccine. Each CDR3 is given with its conserved first and last residue. Fields, in order: V gene, J gene, clone size, D gene, CDR3 protein, CDR3 DNA. The D gene is left open where the match is weak. A row's size may be missing; if present it is once, few, many or a size class.

V gene: TRBV7-3; J gene: TRBJ2-2; clone size: NA; D gene: TRBD1; CDR3 protein: CASSSPTGDATGELFF; CDR3 DNA: TGTGCCAGCAGCTCACCGACAGGGGACGCTACCGGGGAGCTGTTTTTT
V gene: TRBV24-1; J gene: TRBJ2-1; clone size: once; D gene: TRBD2; CDR3 protein: CATSDTRLAGAGNEQFF; CDR3 DNA: TGTGCCACCAGTGATACCCGGTTAGCGGGAGCAGGCAATGAGCAGTTCTTC
V gene: TRBV30; J gene: TRBJ1-1; clone size: NA; D gene: NA; CDR3 protein: CAWRRRGEAFF; CDR3 DNA: TGTGCCTGGAGAAGGAGGGGTGAAGCTTTCTTT
V gene: TRBV11-3; J gene: TRBJ2-1; clone size: NA; D gene: TRBD2; CDR3 protein: CASSSETSGYNEQFF; CDR3 DNA: TGTGCCAGCAGCTCCGAGACTAGCGGATACAATGAGCAGTTCTTC
V gene: TRBV7-2; J gene: TRBJ1-6; clone size: NA; D gene: TRBD1; CDR3 protein: CASSLVRDRYSPLHF; CDR3 DNA: TGTGCCAGCAGCTTAGTCCGGGACAGGTATTCACCCCTCCACTTT
V gene: TRBV29-1; J gene: TRBJ2-3; clone size: NA; D gene: NA; CDR3 protein: CSVEGGRTWNTDTQYF; CDR3 DNA: TGCAGCGTAGAAGGCGGAAGGACGTGGAACACAGATACGCAGTATTTT
V gene: TRBV10-3; J gene: TRBJ2-5; clone size: NA; D gene: TRBD2; CDR3 protein: CATGTSGRAGQETQYF; CDR3 DNA: TGTGCCACCGGGACTAGCGGGAGGGCCGGACAAGAGACCCAGTACTTC
V gene: TRBV19; J gene: TRBJ1-5; clone size: NA; D gene: NA; CDR3 protein: CATVRGAYQPQHF; CDR3 DNA: TGTGCCACCGTACGGGGAGCCTATCAGCCCCAGCATTTT
V gene: TRBV5-4; J gene: TRBJ2-5; clone size: NA; D gene: TRBD2; CDR3 protein: CASSSTSAETQYF; CDR3 DNA: TGTGCCAGCAGCTCTACTAGCGCCGAGACCCAGTACTTC
V gene: TRBV29-1; J gene: TRBJ1-2; clone size: NA; D gene: TRBD1; CDR3 protein: CSVVPTGGDGYTF; CDR3 DNA: TGCAGCGTCGTACCGACAGGGGGCGATGGCTACACCTTC
V gene: TRBV7-3; J gene: TRBJ1-2; clone size: NA; D gene: NA; CDR3 protein: CASSLNSSAVGGYTF; CDR3 DNA: TGTGCCAGCAGCTTAAATTCCTCGGCAGTGGGTGGCTACACCTTC
V gene: TRBV28; J gene: TRBJ1-6; clone size: NA; D gene: NA; CDR3 protein: CASSSTPGAAWWDSPLHF; CDR3 DNA: TGTGCCAGCAGTTCAACCCCTGGGGCAGCTTGGTGGGATTCACCCCTCCACTTT
V gene: TRBV2; J gene: TRBJ1-2; clone size: NA; D gene: NA; CDR3 protein: CASSDRAYGYTF; CDR3 DNA: TGTGCCAGCAGTGACAGGGCATATGGCTACACCTTC
V gene: TRBV5-1; J gene: TRBJ2-1; clone size: once; D gene: NA; CDR3 protein: CASSYDTYNEQFF; CDR3 DNA: TGCGCCAGCAGCTACGACACCTACAATGAGCAGTTCTTC
V gene: TRBV7-2; J gene: TRBJ1-5; clone size: NA; D gene: NA; CDR3 protein: CASSATSLRNQPQHF; CDR3 DNA: TGTGCCAGCAGCGCCACCAGTTTGAGGAATCAGCCCCAGCATTTT
V gene: TRBV19; J gene: TRBJ2-1; clone size: NA; D gene: NA; CDR3 protein: CASTAPGNDYNEQFF; CDR3 DNA: TGTGCCAGTACCGCGCCAGGGAATGATTACAATGAGCAGTTCTTC
V gene: TRBV4-3; J gene: TRBJ2-2; clone size: NA; D gene: TRBD2; CDR3 protein: CASSTLAGGPAGELFF; CDR3 DNA: TGCGCCAGCAGCACTTTAGCGGGAGGGCCGGCCGGGGAGCTGTTTTTT
V gene: TRBV15; J gene: TRBJ2-1; clone size: NA; D gene: TRBD2; CDR3 protein: CATSKGTSGGNHNEQFF; CDR3 DNA: TGTGCCACCAGCAAAGGGACTAGCGGGGGGAATCACAATGAGCAGTTCTTC
V gene: TRBV5-6; J gene: TRBJ2-1; clone size: NA; D gene: TRBD1; CDR3 protein: CASTVHLGQGKRNEQFF; CDR3 DNA: TGTGCCAGCACCGTTCACTTGGGACAGGGCAAAAGAAATGAGCAGTTCTTC
V gene: TRBV19; J gene: TRBJ1-4; clone size: NA; D gene: TRBD1; CDR3 protein: CASSIGTATNEKLFF; CDR3 DNA: TGTGCCAGTAGTATCGGGACAGCAACTAATGAAAAACTGTTTTTT
V gene: TRBV5-1; J gene: TRBJ2-1; clone size: NA; D gene: TRBD2; CDR3 protein: CASRSGLAGGYNEQFF; CDR3 DNA: TGCGCCAGCAGATCAGGACTAGCGGGAGGTTACAATGAGCAGTTCTTC
V gene: TRBV4-3; J gene: TRBJ1-3; clone size: NA; D gene: NA; CDR3 protein: CASSQDLVRTVGNTIYF; CDR3 DNA: TGCGCCAGCAGCCAAGATTTGGTTAGGACAGTTGGAAACACCATATATTTT
V gene: TRBV6-1; J gene: TRBJ1-5; clone size: NA; D gene: NA; CDR3 protein: CASSEVGWRQPQHF; CDR3 DNA: TGTGCCAGCAGTGAAGTAGGGTGGCGGCAGCCCCAGCATTTT
V gene: TRBV18; J gene: TRBJ2-1; clone size: NA; D gene: TRBD2; CDR3 protein: CASSPLGLGTSGGFWNEQFF; CDR3 DNA: TGTGCCAGCTCACCATTAGGGCTCGGGACTAGCGGGGGGTTTTGGAATGAGCAGTTCTTC
V gene: TRBV7-2; J gene: TRBJ1-5; clone size: NA; D gene: NA; CDR3 protein: CASSLLHSNQPQHF; CDR3 DNA: TGTGCCAGCAGCTTACTACATAGCAATCAGCCCCAGCATTTT
V gene: TRBV7-8; J gene: TRBJ1-6; clone size: NA; D gene: NA; CDR3 protein: CASSSDFRNSPLHF; CDR3 DNA: TGTGCCAGCAGCTCCGACTTCAGGAATTCACCCCTCCACTTT
V gene: TRBV5-1; J gene: TRBJ2-7; clone size: NA; D gene: NA; CDR3 protein: CASSLAPSEAYEQYF; CDR3 DNA: TGCGCCAGCAGCTTGGCCCCTAGCGAGGCCTACGAGCAGTACTTC
V gene: TRBV27; J gene: TRBJ2-3; clone size: NA; D gene: NA; CDR3 protein: CASSPNPRADTQYF; CDR3 DNA: TGTGCCAGCAGCCCCAACCCTAGAGCAGATACGCAGTATTTT
V gene: TRBV10-1; J gene: TRBJ1-5; clone size: NA; D gene: TRBD1; CDR3 protein: CASSVGTGYSNQPQHF; CDR3 DNA: TGCGCCAGCAGTGTGGGGACAGGGTATAGCAATCAGCCCCAGCATTTT
V gene: TRBV28; J gene: TRBJ2-3; clone size: NA; D gene: TRBD2; CDR3 protein: CASRGLPETNLLPTDTQYF; CDR3 DNA: TGTGCCAGCAGGGGACTACCAGAGACCAACCTCCTCCCCACAGATACGCAGTATTTT
V gene: TRBV2; J gene: TRBJ1-1; clone size: NA; D gene: NA; CDR3 protein: CASSEVKQYNTEAFF; CDR3 DNA: TGTGCCAGCAGTGAAGTTAAACAATACAACACTGAAGCTTTCTTT
V gene: TRBV28; J gene: TRBJ1-5; clone size: few; D gene: NA; CDR3 protein: CASSFRARGNQPQHF; CDR3 DNA: TGTGCCAGCAGTTTTAGGGCCAGGGGTAATCAGCCCCAGCATTTT
V gene: TRBV6-5; J gene: TRBJ1-1; clone size: NA; D gene: TRBD1; CDR3 protein: CASRIGGPGTEAFF; CDR3 DNA: TGTGCCAGCAGGATAGGGGGCCCTGGCACTGAAGCTTTCTTT
V gene: TRBV18; J gene: TRBJ1-5; clone size: NA; D gene: NA; CDR3 protein: CASSPGTLVLNQPQHF; CDR3 DNA: TGTGCCAGCTCACCCGGGACCCTGGTACTAAATCAGCCCCAGCATTTT
V gene: TRBV9; J gene: TRBJ1-2; clone size: once; D gene: NA; CDR3 protein: CASSVDGLASYGYTF; CDR3 DNA: TGTGCCAGCAGCGTAGATGGCCTCGCCTCCTATGGCTACACCTTC
V gene: TRBV27; J gene: TRBJ2-7; clone size: NA; D gene: NA; CDR3 protein: CASSFGSYEQYF; CDR3 DNA: TGTGCCAGCAGTTTTGGTTCCTACGAGCAGTACTTC
V gene: TRBV7-2; J gene: TRBJ1-2; clone size: NA; D gene: NA; CDR3 protein: CASSPYATEVNYGYTF; CDR3 DNA: TGTGCCAGCAGCCCCTACGCGACAGAGGTTAACTATGGCTACACCTTC
V gene: TRBV5-1; J gene: TRBJ2-3; clone size: NA; D gene: NA; CDR3 protein: CASSLITDTQYF; CDR3 DNA: TGCGCCAGCAGTTTAATCACAGATACGCAGTATTTT
V gene: TRBV20-1; J gene: TRBJ1-4; clone size: NA; D gene: NA; CDR3 protein: CSASKGPTNEKLFF; CDR3 DNA: TGCAGTGCTAGTAAGGGACCAACTAATGAAAAACTGTTTTTT
V gene: TRBV6-5; J gene: TRBJ1-2; clone size: NA; D gene: TRBD1; CDR3 protein: CASSYWDRQKGGYTF; CDR3 DNA: TGTGCCAGCAGTTACTGGGACAGGCAAAAGGGGGGCTACACCTTC
V gene: TRBV29-1; J gene: TRBJ2-1; clone size: NA; D gene: NA; CDR3 protein: CSVGGPNGEQFF; CDR3 DNA: TGCAGCGTTGGGGGCCCAAATGGTGAGCAGTTCTTC
V gene: TRBV18; J gene: TRBJ1-3; clone size: NA; D gene: NA; CDR3 protein: CASSPPSVNTIYF; CDR3 DNA: TGTGCCAGCTCACCACCGTCAGTGAACACCATATATTTT
V gene: TRBV9; J gene: TRBJ2-1; clone size: NA; D gene: NA; CDR3 protein: CASSRRNRLSSYNEQFF; CDR3 DNA: TGTGCCAGCAGCCGAAGAAACCGCTTAAGCTCCTACAATGAGCAGTTCTTC
V gene: TRBV6-4; J gene: TRBJ1-2; clone size: many; D gene: NA; CDR3 protein: CARDRCTTLYGYTF; CDR3 DNA: TGTGCCAGAGACCGCTGCACAACCCTCTATGGCTACACCTTC
V gene: TRBV30; J gene: TRBJ1-1; clone size: NA; D gene: NA; CDR3 protein: CAWSVAVNTEAFF; CDR3 DNA: TGTGCCTGGAGTGTAGCAGTGAACACTGAAGCTTTCTTT
V gene: TRBV3-1/TRBV3-2; J gene: TRBJ2-2; clone size: NA; D gene: NA; CDR3 protein: CASSQSTGELFF; CDR3 DNA: TGTGCCAGCAGCCAGAGTACCGGGGAGCTGTTTTTT
V gene: TRBV6-2/TRBV6-3; J gene: TRBJ2-2; clone size: NA; D gene: TRBD2; CDR3 protein: CASGQLANGELFF; CDR3 DNA: TGTGCCAGCGGCCAACTAGCGAATGGGGAGCTGTTTTTT
V gene: TRBV5-1; J gene: TRBJ1-1; clone size: NA; D gene: NA; CDR3 protein: CASSLGQGMNTEAFF; CDR3 DNA: TGCGCCAGCAGCTTGGGGCAGGGCATGAACACTGAAGCTTTCTTT
V gene: TRBV18; J gene: TRBJ2-3; clone size: NA; D gene: NA; CDR3 protein: CASSRLNDYTDTQYF; CDR3 DNA: TGTGCCAGCTCGCGCCTTAACGATTACACAGATACGCAGTATTTT
V gene: TRBV29-1; J gene: TRBJ2-7; clone size: once; D gene: NA; CDR3 protein: CSVENAVDKGYEQYF; CDR3 DNA: TGCAGCGTTGAAAACGCGGTTGACAAAGGGTACGAGCAGTACTTC
V gene: TRBV3-1/TRBV3-2; J gene: TRBJ2-3; clone size: NA; D gene: TRBD2; CDR3 protein: CASSPFSGKTQYF; CDR3 DNA: TGTGCCAGCAGCCCGTTTAGCGGGAAGACGCAGTATTTT
V gene: TRBV11-2; J gene: TRBJ2-4; clone size: once; D gene: TRBD2; CDR3 protein: CASSSTRGAKNIQYF; CDR3 DNA: TGTGCCAGCAGCTCCACGCGGGGGGCCAAAAACATTCAGTACTTC
V gene: TRBV7-2; J gene: TRBJ2-7; clone size: NA; D gene: TRBD2; CDR3 protein: CASSATSGSHEQYF; CDR3 DNA: TGTGCCAGCAGCGCGACTAGCGGGAGCCACGAGCAGTACTTC
V gene: TRBV30; J gene: TRBJ1-6; clone size: NA; D gene: NA; CDR3 protein: CAWKGQLNSPLHF; CDR3 DNA: TGTGCCTGGAAAGGGCAGCTAAATTCACCCCTCCACTTT
V gene: TRBV7-9; J gene: TRBJ2-5; clone size: once; D gene: NA; CDR3 protein: CASSHGLTGETQYF; CDR3 DNA: TGTGCCAGCAGTCACGGACTAACGGGAGAGACCCAGTACTTC
V gene: TRBV9; J gene: TRBJ1-2; clone size: NA; D gene: NA; CDR3 protein: CASSANHGYTF; CDR3 DNA: TGTGCCAGCAGCGCGAATCATGGCTACACCTTC
V gene: TRBV7-2; J gene: TRBJ1-6; clone size: NA; D gene: NA; CDR3 protein: CASSLGGSYGDSPLHF; CDR3 DNA: TGTGCCAGCAGCTTAGGGGGGTCGTACGGAGATTCACCCCTCCACTTT